Listed below are T cell receptor beta chains from one sample, sequenced in a study of blood T cell repertoires in COVID-19. TCRdb's table, derived via immunoSEQ multiplex PCR, lists solely in-frame clones and lacks some. The sample includes over 150,000 clones, about 86% of them seen just once. The sample taken for sequencing was PBMCs or T cells enriched from blood (not recorded which). These TCRs come from a man aged 50-60 years who had recovered from COVID-19. Each CDR3 is given with its conserved first and last residue. D genes are given only for firm matches. Rows give clone size only sometimes, using once, few, many, or a class for an expanded clone.

v_call,d_call,j_call,clone_size,cdr3_aa,cdr3_nt
TRBV2,NA,TRBJ2-3,NA,CASNYRGTDTQYF,TGTGCCAGCAATTACAGGGGCACAGATACGCAGTATTTT
TRBV6-5,NA,TRBJ2-7,NA,CASSYSQGRNYEQYF,TGTGCCAGCAGTTACTCTCAGGGGCGCAACTACGAGCAGTACTTC
TRBV6-5,NA,TRBJ1-5,once,CASSRARNQPQHF,TGTGCCAGCAGCCGCGCCCGAAATCAGCCCCAGCATTTT
TRBV9,TRBD1,TRBJ1-2,NA,CASSASPMDRENGYTF,TGTGCCAGCAGCGCCTCCCCCATGGACAGGGAGAATGGCTACACCTTC
TRBV3-1/TRBV3-2,NA,TRBJ1-2,NA,CASSQGQAAGYTF,TGTGCCAGCAGCCAAGGTCAGGCCGCTGGCTACACCTTC
TRBV18,NA,TRBJ2-3,NA,CASSPQLAGTDTQYF,TGTGCCAGCTCACCACAGCTGGCGGGGACAGATACGCAGTATTTT
TRBV7-9,NA,TRBJ2-2,NA,CASSLVTDYHLGTGELFF,TGTGCCAGCAGCTTAGTCACGGACTACCACCTCGGCACCGGGGAGCTGTTTTTT
TRBV30,NA,TRBJ1-5,NA,CAWSRQSNQPQHF,TGTGCCTGGAGTCGACAGAGCAATCAGCCCCAGCATTTT
TRBV18,TRBD1,TRBJ2-1,NA,CASSPQPGQGSSYNEQFF,TGTGCCAGCTCACCTCAGCCGGGACAGGGCAGCTCCTACAATGAGCAGTTCTTC
TRBV5-1,NA,TRBJ1-5,NA,CASSLEGNSNQPQHF,TGCGCCAGCAGCTTGGAGGGGAATAGCAATCAGCCCCAGCATTTT
TRBV6-5,TRBD1,TRBJ2-7,NA,CASRTGGSGEQYF,TGTGCCAGCAGGACAGGGGGCTCGGGCGAGCAGTACTTC
TRBV5-4,NA,TRBJ2-5,NA,CASSIGTAKQETQYF,TGTGCCAGCAGCATAGGGACTGCTAAACAAGAGACCCAGTACTTC
TRBV6-2/TRBV6-3,TRBD1,TRBJ1-1,NA,CASSYSTGGTEAFF,TGTGCCAGCAGTTACTCGACAGGGGGCACTGAAGCTTTCTTT
TRBV5-1,NA,TRBJ1-4,NA,CASSLGQISNEKLFF,TGCGCCAGCAGCCTAGGACAGATCTCTAATGAAAAACTGTTTTTT
TRBV19,NA,TRBJ2-7,NA,CASRPNPGNTYEQYF,TGTGCCAGTAGGCCCAACCCGGGGAATACCTACGAGCAGTACTTC
TRBV18,NA,TRBJ1-4,NA,CASSPVQGGGEKLFF,TGTGCCAGCTCACCAGTTCAGGGAGGAGGAGAAAAACTGTTTTTT
TRBV19,NA,TRBJ1-4,NA,CASSRPDRSNEKLFF,TGTGCCAGTAGTAGACCCGACAGGAGTAATGAAAAACTGTTTTTT
TRBV20-1,TRBD1,TRBJ2-5,NA,CSTGTVKTQYF,TGCAGCACCGGGACAGTGAAGACCCAGTACTTC
TRBV3-1/TRBV3-2,TRBD1,TRBJ1-5,NA,CASSQGRTGGQPQHF,TGTGCCAGCAGCCAAGGCAGGACAGGGGGTCAGCCCCAGCATTTT
TRBV2,TRBD1,TRBJ2-7,NA,CASSTNRGYEQYF,TGTGCCAGCAGTACGAACAGGGGCTACGAGCAGTACTTC
TRBV19,NA,TRBJ2-1,NA,CASSISSSYNEQFF,TGTGCCAGTAGTATTTCTAGCTCCTACAATGAGCAGTTCTTC
TRBV18,TRBD2,TRBJ2-3,NA,CASSRRTSGGDGAPDTQYF,TGTGCCAGCTCACGTCGGACTAGCGGGGGGGATGGGGCACCAGATACGCAGTATTTT
TRBV27,TRBD1,TRBJ1-1,NA,CASSRTGARGTEAFF,TGTGCCAGCAGTCGGACAGGGGCAAGAGGCACTGAAGCTTTCTTT
TRBV5-4,NA,TRBJ1-4,once,CASSLESGNEKLFF,TGTGCCAGCAGCTTGGAGTCCGGTAATGAAAAACTGTTTTTT
TRBV7-5,NA,TRBJ2-3,NA,CARSLTTSGGERCADTQYF,TGTGCCAGAAGCTTAACTACTAGCGGGGGGGAGCGGTGTGCAGATACGCAGTATTTT
TRBV18,TRBD1,TRBJ1-4,NA,CASSPSGTGVEKLFF,TGTGCCAGCTCACCATCCGGGACAGGGGTCGAAAAACTGTTTTTT
TRBV3-1/TRBV3-2,TRBD1,TRBJ2-5,NA,CASTQPGQGVQETQYF,TGTGCCAGCACCCAACCGGGACAGGGGGTTCAAGAGACCCAGTACTTC
TRBV27,NA,TRBJ2-2,NA,CASRFRANTGELFF,TGTGCCAGCAGATTCAGGGCAAACACCGGGGAGCTGTTTTTT
TRBV27,NA,TRBJ2-5,NA,CASSPLGIQRETQYF,TGTGCCAGCAGCCCCCTCGGGATACAGCGGGAGACCCAGTACTTC
TRBV4-1,NA,TRBJ2-2,NA,CASSPILKKPGELFF,TGCGCCAGCAGCCCTATTTTGAAGAAACCCGGGGAGCTGTTTTTT
TRBV19,TRBD2,TRBJ2-1,NA,CASSKVSSGVYNEQFF,TGTGCCAGTAGTAAAGTCTCGAGCGGGGTCTACAATGAGCAGTTCTTC
TRBV9,NA,TRBJ1-2,few,CASSVDPGLGYGYTF,TGTGCCAGCAGCGTAGATCCAGGCCTGGGCTATGGCTACACCTTC
TRBV6-5,NA,TRBJ1-2,NA,CASSLDSYGYTF,TGTGCCAGCAGTTTGGACAGCTATGGCTACACCTTC
TRBV4-2,NA,TRBJ1-6,NA,CASSQEGLQYNSPLHF,TGTGCCAGCAGCCAAGAGGGCCTCCAGTATAATTCACCCCTCCACTTT
TRBV5-1,TRBD2,TRBJ2-7,NA,CASSLAAGELYEQYF,TGCGCCAGCAGCTTGGCCGCGGGAGAGCTTTACGAGCAGTACTTC
TRBV15,NA,TRBJ2-6,NA,CATSRDYNSGANVLTF,TGTGCCACCAGCAGAGACTATAACTCTGGGGCCAACGTCCTGACTTTC
TRBV3-1/TRBV3-2,TRBD1,TRBJ1-3,once,CASSPGTGLSGNTIYF,TGTGCCAGCAGTCCCGGGACAGGCTTATCTGGAAACACCATATATTTT
TRBV10-3,NA,TRBJ1-4,NA,CAISQGDEKLFF,TGTGCCATTTCTCAGGGTGATGAAAAACTGTTTTTT
TRBV11-2,TRBD2,TRBJ2-5,NA,CASLNPGLAGGGETQYF,TGTGCCAGCCTCAATCCGGGACTAGCGGGGGGCGGAGAGACCCAGTACTTC
TRBV5-5,TRBD2,TRBJ2-5,NA,CASSNGGAEETQYF,TGTGCCAGCAGCAACGGGGGGGCAGAAGAGACCCAGTACTTC
TRBV5-1,NA,TRBJ2-3,NA,CASSFHGGISTDTQYF,TGCGCCAGCAGCTTTCACGGGGGAATTAGCACAGATACGCAGTATTTT
TRBV15,TRBD1,TRBJ2-5,NA,CATSRDRVGSETQYF,TGTGCCACCAGCAGGGACAGGGTGGGTAGCGAGACCCAGTACTTC
TRBV27,TRBD1,TRBJ1-5,NA,CASSPRQGARTQHF,TGTGCCAGCAGTCCACGACAGGGGGCGCGAACCCAGCATTTT